The 13 T cell receptor beta chains reported below all come from one sample, sequenced in a study of human T cells and chemical hapten exposure (dated by TCRdb to the early 2020s). The library was prepared using RACE. Sequencing was performed on a NextSeq 500. The public reads were reanalyzed by TCRdb: fastp trimming at Q25, MiXCR alignment, in-frame beta chains only. Every CDR3 protein is listed once, alongside the most common genes and DNA of its rows. In all, the sample holds approximately 87,000 distinct CDR3 sequences, and approximately 10% of those were seen once. The ten largest account for roughly 3% of the sample. This sample's time point label indicates: patch test 2, 6 weeks after DPC sensitization. This sample's treatment or condition label indicates: therapeutic diphenylcyclopropenone sensitization with weekly scalp DPC. This sample comprised whole blood, obtained in connection with sensitization to the hapten diphenylcyclopropenone (DPC). Every receptor here comes from a woman between 40 and 50 years old with alopecia areata. Some clones in this sample may be carry-over from other donors' samples.

The rearrangement joins TRBV12-2 to TRBJ2-7. TRBV12-2 is tagged as a pseudogene. The length of the CDR3 is 15 residues. CDR3 residues: CASRLVDRSSYEQYF. The CDR3 nucleotides are TGTGCAAGTCGCTTAGTCGACAGGAGCTCCTACGAGCAGTACTTC.

This clonotype appeared many times. This sequence joins TRBV12-3 or TRBV12-4 and TRBJ2-2; 9 bases align to TRBD2. V shed 6 bases and J 6 bases; nucleotides not matched to a gene: 8. This CDR3 spans 15 amino acids. The CDR3 region has the DNA TGTGCCAGCAGCAATAGCGGGAGCGGCCCCGGGGAGCTGTTTTTT. Translated, it gives CASSNSGSGPGELFF.

This clonotype has a count of ten or more. Sequence at one end of the junction differs from germline and may be a read error. This chain links TRBV5-1 with TRBJ2-5; D tentatively fits TRBD1 or TRBD2 (5 bases each). Germline V gene lookup returns CDR1 SGHRS and CDR2 YFSETQ. The CDR3 runs 14 residues. CDR3 sequence (DNA): TGTGCCAGCAGCTTAACAGGCGGGCAAGAGACCCAGTACTTC. Residues: CASSLTGGQETQYF.

The chain is built from TRBV7-3 and TRBJ2-4; tentative D call: TRBD1 (5 bases). The CDR3 totals 14 residues. The ends were cut back, 4 bases at V and 0 bases at J, with 7 bases in the middle. Germline V gene data show CDR1 as SGHTA and CDR2 as FQGTGA. The CDR3 spells CASSSDRAKNIQYF. In nucleotides, the CDR3 is TGTGCCAGCAGCTCCGACAGAGCCAAAAACATTCAGTACTTC.

This clonotype was seen many times. The V and J genes are TRBV4-3 and TRBJ2-3; D remains unclear. This CDR3 spans 12 amino acids. V lost 3 bases to trimming and J lost 5 bases, with 6 bases between them. In germline, CDR1 is LGHNA, CDR2 YSLEER. For the CDR3, the DNA is TGCGCCAGCAGCCACCGCGGAGATACGCAGTATTTT. This translates into CASSHRGDTQYF.

This clonotype was recorded at least ten times. This chain links TRBV12-3 or TRBV12-4 with TRBJ2-7; 10 nucleotides line up with TRBD2. The CDR3 length is 15 residues. The V gene end was trimmed by 2 bases and the J gene end by 0 bases; junction bases not matched to a gene: 1. The CDR3 DNA reads TGTGCCAGCAGTTTACCTAGCGGGAGCTCCTACGAGCAGTACTTC. This sequence encodes CASSLPSGSSYEQYF.

The chain combines TRBV12-3 or TRBV12-4 with TRBJ1-1; D unclear. V was clipped by 1 base and J by 0 bases, with 6 bases between them. CDR3 length: 14 residues. The CDR3 loop is CASSLDTVNTEAFF. The CDR3 coding sequence is TGTGCCAGCAGTTTAGACACAGTGAACACTGAAGCTTTCTTT.

The chain links TRBV11-1 to TRBJ2-1, with 7 bases lining up with TRBD1. Trimming removed 5 bases from V and 12 bases from J; junction bases left unmatched: 7. There are 12 residues in the CDR3. Per the germline V gene, CDR1 is SGHAT and CDR2 is FQDESV (reference sequence). The CDR3 coding sequence is TGTGCCAGCAGCCTCACAGGGGAAGGGCAGTTCTTC. It is translated as CASSLTGEGQFF.

A few counts support this clonotype. This chain links TRBV28 with TRBJ2-7; 7 bases map to TRBD1. Losses at the gene ends were 3 bases for V and 2 bases for J; bases not matched to a gene: 7. The CDR3 consists of 15 residues. Per the germline V gene, CDR1 is MDHEN and CDR2 is SYDVKM. CDR3 protein: CASSFPGQPPYEQYF. The CDR3 DNA follows: TGTGCCAGCAGTTTTCCGGGACAGCCCCCCTACGAGCAGTACTTC.

The sample holds a few counts of this clonotype. This chain links TRBV4-1 with TRBJ2-5; D perhaps matches TRBD2 (6 bases). The CDR3 contains 19 residues. The V gene's germline CDR1 is MGHRA and CDR2 YSYEKL. The V end was cut by 0 bases, the J end by 7 bases, with 27 bases between. CDR3 sequence reads: CASSQDLRGPLGSLGTQYF. The CDR3 bases are TGCGCCAGCAGCCAAGATTTGCGGGGCCCCCTAGGCTCCCTCGGGACCCAGTACTTC.

V usage is TRBV12-3 or TRBV12-4 and J usage is TRBJ1-1, with D possibly matching TRBD1 (5 bases). Trimming took off 7 bases at V and 13 bases at J, with 19 bases between the two ends. The CDR3 totals 12 residues. CDR3 DNA: TGTGCCAGCATCCACGGGGGTGCGTCGGTTTTCTTT. Translated, it gives CASIHGGASVFF.

This clonotype was picked up many times. This chain uses TRBV28 with TRBJ1-5; 10 nucleotides align to TRBD1. The germline gives CDR1 MDHEN, CDR2 SYDVKM. The CDR3 covers 15 residues. V lost 4 bases and J lost 3; bases outside the gene matches: 3. The CDR3 here is CASSSGQGNNQPQHF. DNA for the CDR3: TGTGCCAGCAGTTCGGGACAGGGGAACAATCAGCCCCAGCATTTT.

This clonotype was counted many times. This chain uses TRBV11-1 with TRBJ1-1; 7 bases fit TRBD1. Germline CDR1 SGHAT, CDR2 FQDESV (reference sequence). The CDR3 runs 12 residues. V lost 5 bases to trimming and J lost 7 bases; unmatched junction nucleotides: 4. CDR3 in amino acids: CASSQGDGEAFF. For the CDR3, the DNA is TGTGCCAGCAGCCAGGGGGACGGTGAAGCTTTCTTT.